This TCR beta chain was retrieved from a study of T cell clones after liver transplantation. Study-wide background: In this trial, immunosuppression withdrawal was attempted within 2 years of liver transplant. TCRbeta sequencing after a pre-transplant mixed lymphocyte reaction identified graft-donor-reactive clones, later tracked in post-transplant blood. Until 12-24 months post-transplant, subjects got standard immunosuppression and no induction.

TCRdb's table, derived via immunoSEQ multiplex PCR, lists solely in-frame clones and lacks some. In the table there are about 58,000 clones, 70% of which are singletons. The CDR3 loop spans 15 amino acids. After removal of 4 bases from V and 4 bases from J, the junction contained 5 bases not matched to a gene. The germline gives CDR1 MNHNS, CDR2 SASEGT. Source: CD4+ T cells from blood, taken at the approximately 16-month timepoint. This sequence joins TRBV6-1 and TRBJ2-2; TRBD2 agrees at 8 bases. The source is a human patient who received a liver transplant. Some of these T cells may belong to the graft donor. The CDR3 coding sequence is TGTGCCAGCAGTGCACTAGCGGAAGTCACCGGGGAGCTGTTTTTT. Its translation: CASSALAEVTGELFF.